Below, 16 T cell receptor beta chains from the same sample are listed, as sequenced in a study of identifying expanded T cells in peripheral blood. The assay was immunoSEQ multiplex PCR, and TCRdb's table has in-frame clones only and misses some. The sample contains about 80,000 clones, 84% of which appear only once. Specimen: blood. These receptors came from a person aged 18 to 70 in good health.

This sequence joins TRBV9 and TRBJ2-6; D uncertain. The V end was cut by 0 bases, the J end by 4 bases, with 23 bases between. The CDR3 runs 20 residues. The germline V gene has CDR1 SGDLS and CDR2 YYNGEE. The CDR3 loop is CASSVAPSQAFLSGANVLTF. In DNA, the CDR3 is TGTGCCAGCAGCGTAGCCCCGTCGCAGGCCTTCCTCTCGGGGGCCAACGTCCTGACTTTC.

The V gene is TRBV9, the J gene TRBJ2-5; a possible D gene is TRBD2 (5 bases). The CDR3 loop spans 14 amino acids. V lost 0 bases and J 2 bases, leaving 8 bases between the germline ends. CDR1 SGDLS and CDR2 YYNGEE come from the germline V gene. Here the CDR3 reads CASSVGRGQETQYF. CDR3 nucleotide sequence: TGTGCCAGCAGCGTAGGACGGGGTCAAGAGACCCAGTACTTC.

The CDR3: CASSSPTSGRGTDTQYF. CDR3 nucleotide sequence: TGTGCCAGCAGCAGCCCGACTAGCGGGAGAGGTACAGATACGCAGTATTTT. The gene calls are TRBV5-4 and TRBJ2-3, with TRBD2 identical over 12 bases. There are 17 residues in the CDR3. The J segment lost 3 bases and the V segment lost 4 bases, leaving 9 bases of the junction unmatched. Germline values: CDR1 SGHNT, CDR2 YYREEE (reference sequence).

The chain has TRBV5-1 and TRBJ2-1; 11 nucleotides agree with TRBD2. The CDR3 has 16 amino acids. CDR1 and CDR2 (germline): SGHRS, YFSETQ. J lost 4 bases, V lost 0 bases, and 3 bases had no gene match. The CDR3 region has the DNA TGCGCCAGCAGCTTGGCCGGGACTAGCGGTTACAATGAGCAGTTCTTC. This translates into CASSLAGTSGYNEQFF.

This clone was found a few times. V gene TRBV19 combines with J gene TRBJ1-1, with 9 bases that match TRBD1. Germline V gene data show CDR1 as LNHDA and CDR2 as SQIVND (reference sequence). Unmatched junction bases numbered 3, after V lost 6 bases and J lost 4 bases. The CDR3 contains 13 residues. As DNA, the CDR3 is TGTGCCAGTAGCAACAGGGGGCTCACTGAAGCTTTCTTT. It encodes CASSNRGLTEAFF.

The chain has TRBV5-1 and TRBJ1-1; a possible D gene is TRBD1 (5 bases). Germline CDR1 is SGHRS and CDR2 is YFSETQ. With 4 bases removed from V and 5 bases from J, the gap between germline ends came to 24 bases. The CDR3 is 17 amino acids. CDR3 sequence: CASSPAGTRNRGTEAFF. For the CDR3, the DNA is TGCGCCAGCAGCCCCGCCGGTACCAGGAATCGGGGGACTGAAGCTTTCTTT.

This chain uses TRBV9 with TRBJ2-1, with TRBD1 matching 8 bases. The germline CDR1 and CDR2 sequences are SGDLS and YYNGEE. With V trimmed by 4 bases and J by 2 bases, 2 bases remained unmatched. This CDR3 region has 14 residues. The CDR3 nucleotides are TGTGCCAGCAGCCCGGGACAGGCCTACAATGAGCAGTTCTTC. It codes for CASSPGQAYNEQFF.

The chain uses TRBV18 and TRBJ2-7; unclear D gene. CDR1 KGHSH and CDR2 LQKENI come from the germline V gene. Trimming shortened V by 2 bases and J by 0 bases, and 11 bases separated the two germline ends. The CDR3 is 15 residues long. The CDR3 DNA reads as TGTGCCAGCTCACCAAATCACGTGAGCTCCTACGAGCAGTACTTC. This translates into CASSPNHVSSYEQYF. Variable domain in full (rest from reference TRBV18 and TRBJ2-7): NAGVMQNPRHLVRRRGQEARLRCSPMKGHSHVYWYRQLPEEGLKFMVYLQKENIIDESGMPKERFSAEFPKEGPSILRIQQVVRGDSAAYFCASSPNHVSSYEQYFGPGTRLTVT.

This clone showed up just once. The V gene is TRBV28, the J gene TRBJ2-7; D may be TRBD1 (5 bases). This CDR3 comprises 13 residues. Germline CDR1 reads MDHEN; CDR2 reads SYDVKM. The V end lost 5 bases, the J end lost 4 bases, and 12 bases lay between the germline ends. Written as DNA, the CDR3 is TGTGCCAGCAGTCCCCGGACACCATACGAGCAGTACTTC. Its protein is CASSPRTPYEQYF.

The V gene is TRBV27, the J gene TRBJ1-1, with 9 bases matching TRBD1. Germline lookup yields CDR1 MNHEY and CDR2 SMNVEV (reference sequence). The V gene end was trimmed by 5 bases and the J gene end by 3 bases; junction bases not matched to a gene: 10. The CDR3 has 16 amino acids. The CDR3 sequence is CASSPGTGKWDTEAFF. In nucleotides, the CDR3 is TGTGCCAGCAGTCCCGGGACAGGGAAGTGGGACACTGAAGCTTTCTTT.

The V gene is TRBV19, the J gene TRBJ2-7; D gene ambiguous. Germline-derived CDR1 and CDR2 are LNHDA and SQIVND (reference sequence). There are 14 residues in the CDR3. Trimming removed 2 bases from V and 3 bases from J, with 11 bases in between. The CDR3 region has the DNA TGTGCCAGTAGTATAACATCCGAAAACTACGAGCAGTACTTC. Translated: CASSITSENYEQYF.

This clone appeared once. The chain links TRBV6-6 to TRBJ2-6; D may be TRBD1 (5 bases). The germline CDR1 and CDR2 sequences are MNHNY and SVGAGI (reference sequence). V gave up 4 bases and J gave up 1 base, with 8 bases separating them. This CDR3 has 15 amino acids. In DNA form, the CDR3 reads TGTGCCAGCAGTTTGCAGGGTTCTGGGGCCAACGTCCTGACTTTC. Amino acids: CASSLQGSGANVLTF.

The chain links TRBV7-9 to TRBJ1-1; D is ambiguous. The germline V gene encodes CDR1 SEHNR and CDR2 FQNEAQ (reference sequence). The CDR3 has 13 amino acids. V dropped 5 bases and J dropped 1 base, with 8 bases sitting between them. In DNA form, the CDR3 reads TGTGCCAGCAGCCCTCGACAGAACACTGAAGCTTTCTTT. Its protein product is CASSPRQNTEAFF.

The chain has TRBV30 and TRBJ1-5, with D possibly TRBD1 on 6 matching bases. The germline V gene has CDR1 GTSNPN and CDR2 SVGIG (reference sequence). CDR3 size: 16 residues. V lost 1 base and J 4 bases, leaving 17 bases between the germline ends. CDR3 protein: CAWSGWGQKLNQPQHF. CDR3 coding DNA: TGTGCCTGGAGTGGGTGGGGGCAGAAACTAAATCAGCCCCAGCATTTT.

This clone occurred once. Its ends do not fully match the called genes, so a read error is possible. The chain uses TRBV7-3 and TRBJ2-7, with TRBD2 matching 15 bases. In germline, CDR1 is SGHTA, CDR2 FQGTGA. This CDR3 has 14 residues. As DNA, the CDR3 is TGTGCCAGCAGCCCCAATGGACTAGCGGGAGGGCCCGAGTTC. It encodes CASSPNGLAGGPEF. The variable domain in full, completed from reference TRBV7-3 and TRBJ2-7, reads GAGVSQTPSNKVTEKGKYVELRCDPISGHTALYWYRQSLGQGPEFLIYFQGTGAADDSGLPNDRFFAVRPEGSVSTLKIQRTERGDSAVYLCASSPNGLAGGPEFGPGTRLTVT.

This sequence joins TRBV28 and TRBJ1-5; 11 bases match TRBD1. The CDR3 has 14 residues. CDR1 is MDHEN, CDR2 SYDVKM, per germline. Germline trimming cut 3 bases from V and 8 bases from J; bases unmatched to any gene: 3. The CDR3 region is CASSLWDRGKPQHF. In DNA form, the CDR3 reads TGTGCCAGCAGTTTGTGGGACAGGGGGAAGCCCCAGCATTTT.